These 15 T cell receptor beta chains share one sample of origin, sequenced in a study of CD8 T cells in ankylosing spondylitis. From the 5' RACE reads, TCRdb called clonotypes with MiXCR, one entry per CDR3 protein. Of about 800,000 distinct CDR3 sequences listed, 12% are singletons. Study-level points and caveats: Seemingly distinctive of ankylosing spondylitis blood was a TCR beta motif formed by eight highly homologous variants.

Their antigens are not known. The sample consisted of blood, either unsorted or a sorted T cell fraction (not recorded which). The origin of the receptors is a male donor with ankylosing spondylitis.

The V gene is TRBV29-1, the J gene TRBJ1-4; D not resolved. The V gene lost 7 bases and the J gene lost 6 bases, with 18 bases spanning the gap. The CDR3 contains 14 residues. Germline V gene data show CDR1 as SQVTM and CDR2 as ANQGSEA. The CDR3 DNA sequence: TGCAGCGGGGGTGGGTCGGCTTTGGATGAAAAACTGTTTTTT. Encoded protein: CSGGGSALDEKLFF.

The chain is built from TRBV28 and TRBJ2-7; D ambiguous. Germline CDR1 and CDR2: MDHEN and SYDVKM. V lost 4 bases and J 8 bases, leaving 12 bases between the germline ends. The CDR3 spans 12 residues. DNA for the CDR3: TGTGCCAGCAGTTCCGCTTACGAGAAGCAGTACTTC. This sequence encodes CASSSAYEKQYF.

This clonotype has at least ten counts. The CDR3 region has the DNA TGCGCCAGCAGCTTGGCCAGGGGAGGACCTTCCAAAGAGACCCAGTACTTC. This encodes CASSLARGGPSKETQYF. This sequence joins TRBV5-1 and TRBJ2-5, with D perhaps matching TRBD1 or TRBD2 (6 bases each). Trimming stripped 0 bases from V and 3 bases from J, with 18 bases between. The CDR3 length is 17 residues. The germline gives CDR1 SGHRS, CDR2 YFSETQ.

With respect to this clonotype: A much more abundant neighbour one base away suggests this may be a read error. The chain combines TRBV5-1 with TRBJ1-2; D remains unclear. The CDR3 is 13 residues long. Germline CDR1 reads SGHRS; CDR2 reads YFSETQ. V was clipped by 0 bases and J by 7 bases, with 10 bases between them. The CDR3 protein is CASSLGHGLGYTF. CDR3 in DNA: TGCGCCAGCAGCTTGGGCCATGGTCTTGGCTACACCTTC.

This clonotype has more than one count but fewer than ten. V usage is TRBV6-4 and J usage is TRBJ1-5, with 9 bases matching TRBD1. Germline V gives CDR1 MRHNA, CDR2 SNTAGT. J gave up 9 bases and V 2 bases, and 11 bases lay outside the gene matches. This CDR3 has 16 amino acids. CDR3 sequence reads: CASSDRLQGAPGPQHF. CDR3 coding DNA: TGTGCCAGCAGTGACCGATTACAGGGGGCGCCGGGGCCCCAGCATTTT.

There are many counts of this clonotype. CDR3 coding DNA: TGCGCCAGCAGTGGCGGACAGGGGTTGGGCTATGGCTACACCTTC. Amino acid sequence: CASSGGQGLGYGYTF. V usage is TRBV10-2 and J usage is TRBJ1-2, with TRBD1 identical over 9 bases. The germline V gene has CDR1 WSHSY and CDR2 SAAADI. The ends lost 4 bases at V and 4 bases at J; junction bases unmatched: 7. The CDR3 is 15 residues long.

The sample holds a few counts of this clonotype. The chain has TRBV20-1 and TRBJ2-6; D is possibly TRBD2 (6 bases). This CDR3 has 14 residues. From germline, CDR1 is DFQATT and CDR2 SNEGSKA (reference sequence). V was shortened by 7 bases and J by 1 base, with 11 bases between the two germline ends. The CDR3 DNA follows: TGCAGTGGGAGGCGGGGTTCTGGGGCCAACGTCCTGACTTTC. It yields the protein CSGRRGSGANVLTF.

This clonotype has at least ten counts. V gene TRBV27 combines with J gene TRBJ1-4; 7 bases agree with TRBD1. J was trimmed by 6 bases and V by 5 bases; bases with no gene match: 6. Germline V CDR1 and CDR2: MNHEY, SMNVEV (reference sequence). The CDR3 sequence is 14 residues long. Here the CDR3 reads CASSPTGWYEKLFF. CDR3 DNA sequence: TGTGCCAGCAGTCCGACAGGGTGGTATGAAAAACTGTTTTTT.

The CDR3 loop reads CASSAIPNPNTGELFF. As DNA, the CDR3 is TGTGCCAGCAGCGCCATCCCGAACCCTAACACCGGGGAGCTGTTTTTT. This sequence joins TRBV9 and TRBJ2-2, with D unresolved. Germline-derived CDR1 and CDR2 are SGDLS and YYNGEE. Trimming took off 3 bases at V and 2 bases at J, with 14 bases between the two ends. The CDR3 totals 16 residues.

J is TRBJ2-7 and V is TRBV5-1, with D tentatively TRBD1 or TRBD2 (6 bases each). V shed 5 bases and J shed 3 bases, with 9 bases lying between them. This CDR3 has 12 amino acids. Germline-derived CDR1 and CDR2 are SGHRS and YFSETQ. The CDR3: CASREGVYEQYF. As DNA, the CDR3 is TGCGCCAGCAGGGAGGGGGTCTACGAGCAGTACTTC.

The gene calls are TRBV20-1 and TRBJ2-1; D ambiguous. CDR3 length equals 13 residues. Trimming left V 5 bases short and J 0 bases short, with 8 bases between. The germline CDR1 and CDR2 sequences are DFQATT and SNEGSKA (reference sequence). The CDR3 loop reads CSAAWSSYNEQFF. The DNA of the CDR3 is TGCAGTGCTGCTTGGAGCTCCTACAATGAGCAGTTCTTC.

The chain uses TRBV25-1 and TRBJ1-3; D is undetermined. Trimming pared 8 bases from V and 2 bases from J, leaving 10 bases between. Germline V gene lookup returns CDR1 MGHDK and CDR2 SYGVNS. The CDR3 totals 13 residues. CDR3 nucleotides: TGTGCCAGCGCCCCAAAAGCTGGAAACACCATATATTTT. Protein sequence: CASAPKAGNTIYF.

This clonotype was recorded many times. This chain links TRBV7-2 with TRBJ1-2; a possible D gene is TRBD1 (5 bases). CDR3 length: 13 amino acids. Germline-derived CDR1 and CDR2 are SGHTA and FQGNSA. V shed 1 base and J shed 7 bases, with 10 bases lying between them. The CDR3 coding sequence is TGTGCCAGCAGCTTAGGCTGGGACGGTGGCTACACCTTC. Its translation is CASSLGWDGGYTF.

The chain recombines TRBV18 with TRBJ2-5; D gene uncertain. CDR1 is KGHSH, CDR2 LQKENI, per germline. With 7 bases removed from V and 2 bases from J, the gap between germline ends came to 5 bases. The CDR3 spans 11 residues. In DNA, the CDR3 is TGTGCCAGCTTACAGCAAGAGACCCAGTACTTC. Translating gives CASLQQETQYF.

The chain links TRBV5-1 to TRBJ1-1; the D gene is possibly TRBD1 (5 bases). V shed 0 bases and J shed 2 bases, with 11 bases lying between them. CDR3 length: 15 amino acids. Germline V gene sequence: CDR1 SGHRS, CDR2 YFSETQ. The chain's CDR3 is CASSLGSGTNTEAFF. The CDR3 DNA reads TGCGCCAGCAGCTTGGGATCAGGGACCAACACTGAAGCTTTCTTT.